Following are 26 T cell receptor beta chains from one sample sequenced in a study of cytomegalovirus exposure and HLA in healthy donors. Vbeta (60) and Jbeta (13) primers were used in the PCR. Produced via immunoSEQ multiplex PCR; TCRdb's table is partial and in-frame only. The sample has some 160,000 clones; approximately 80% are singletons. Source material: PBMCs. These TCRs come from a woman between 45 and 65 years old in good health and CMV-seronegative.

The chain links TRBV18 to TRBJ2-2; D not certain. CDR1 is KGHSH, CDR2 LQKENI, per germline. The CDR3 covers 16 residues. Trimming took off 4 bases at V and 3 bases at J, with 15 bases between the two ends. CDR3 sequence reads: CASSLPVRIDTGELFF. The CDR3 region has the DNA TGTGCCAGCTCACTACCGGTCAGGATCGACACCGGGGAGCTGTTTTTT.

The chain is built from TRBV29-1 and TRBJ2-2; TRBD1 might be the D (5 bases). This CDR3 comprises 15 residues. Germline CDR1 and CDR2: SQVTM and ANQGSEA. Trimming stripped 6 bases from V and 4 bases from J, with 18 bases between. The CDR3 loop is CSVARPTGGTGELFF. The CDR3 DNA reads TGCAGCGTCGCCAGGCCAACAGGTGGCACCGGGGAGCTGTTTTTT.

The J gene is TRBJ2-5, the V gene TRBV7-2, with 7 bases lining up with TRBD1. Losses at the gene ends were 1 base for V and 9 bases for J; bases not matched to a gene: 8. Germline CDR1 SGHTA, CDR2 FQGNSA. The length of the CDR3 is 14 residues. The CDR3 reads CASSLVGTDHAQYF. DNA for the CDR3: TGTGCCAGCAGCTTAGTGGGGACAGACCATGCCCAGTACTTC.

V is TRBV10-1 and J is TRBJ2-2; D is uncertain. The germline CDR1 and CDR2 sequences are WNHNN and SYGVQD (reference sequence). The ends were cut back, 6 bases at V and 1 base at J, with 9 bases in the middle. The CDR3 spans 14 residues. CDR3 sequence reads: CASRTGQNTGELFF. The CDR3 DNA is TGCGCCAGCAGGACGGGTCAGAACACCGGGGAGCTGTTTTTT.

This clone has just a few counts. The chain couples TRBV27 to TRBJ1-5, with D possibly being TRBD1 (5 bases). The V and J ends lost 6 bases and 3 bases respectively, with 15 bases between them. This CDR3 is 15 amino acids long. Germline values: CDR1 MNHEY, CDR2 SMNVEV (reference sequence). Here the CDR3 reads CASSFSQGFNQPQHF. CDR3 sequence (DNA): TGTGCCAGCAGCTTTAGTCAGGGTTTCAATCAGCCCCAGCATTTT.

The chain couples TRBV6-1 to TRBJ2-3; TRBD1 aligns across 8 bases. CDR3 length equals 15 residues. Per germline, CDR1 MNHNS and CDR2 SASEGT. Trimming at V came to 4 bases and at J to 7 bases, leaving 10 bases not matched to a gene. CDR3 sequence (DNA): TGTGCCAGCAGTGCCAGGGACAGGCGGCTCCATACGCAGTATTTT. It encodes CASSARDRRLHTQYF.

V usage is TRBV28 and J usage is TRBJ2-4; 11 nucleotides line up with TRBD1. Germline V CDR1 and CDR2: MDHEN, SYDVKM. The CDR3 consists of 15 residues. Trimming cost V 6 bases and J 6 bases; bases outside gene matches: 7. CDR3 region: CASRRTGGGGNIQYF. The DNA of the CDR3 is TGTGCCAGCAGAAGGACAGGGGGCGGCGGAAACATTCAGTACTTC.

Turning to this clone: At one boundary the junction diverges from the germline segment, which might be a read error. The J gene is TRBJ2-5, the V gene TRBV27, with D maybe TRBD1 (5 bases). This CDR3 region has 14 residues. The germline V gene has CDR1 MNHEY and CDR2 SMNVEV (reference sequence). CDR3 DNA sequence: TGTGCCAGCAGTTTAGGACACAACCAAGAGACCCAGCACTTC. Protein: CASSLGHNQETQHF.

This clone was observed a few times. The chain combines TRBV7-6 with TRBJ2-2; 12 positions agree with TRBD2. The CDR3 covers 15 residues. Unmatched junction bases numbered 5, after V lost 8 bases and J lost 4 bases. From germline, CDR1 is SGHVS and CDR2 FNYEAQ. The CDR3 nucleotides read TGTGCCAGCGGAGTGACTAGCGGGGGCACCGGGGAGCTGTTTTTT. This gives the protein CASGVTSGGTGELFF.

The chain has TRBV30 and TRBJ1-2; 7 nucleotides match TRBD1. The CDR3 runs to 13 residues. Germline assignment: CDR1 GTSNPN and CDR2 SVGIG (reference sequence). The V gene end was trimmed by 1 base and the J gene end by 4 bases; junction bases not matched to a gene: 3. The CDR3 nucleotides are TGTGCCTGGAGTGGGGACAGATTCTATGGCTACACCTTC. Amino acids: CAWSGDRFYGYTF.

J is TRBJ1-1 and V is TRBV15, with TRBD1 identical over 9 bases. After removal of 6 bases from V and 1 base from J, the junction contained 6 bases not matched to a gene. Germline V CDR1 and CDR2: LNHNV, YYDKDF (reference sequence). This CDR3 has 15 residues. This CDR3 is CATSIGDRANTEAFF. In DNA form, the CDR3 reads TGTGCCACCAGTATTGGGGACAGGGCGAACACTGAAGCTTTCTTT.

The CDR3 nucleotides are TGCGCCAGCAGCCAGGGGGTTGGTGAAAAACTGTTTTTT. Its protein is CASSQGVGEKLFF. V usage is TRBV10-1 and J usage is TRBJ1-4, with 7 bases aligning to TRBD1. J gave up 7 bases and V 6 bases, and 5 bases lay outside the gene matches. The CDR3 contains 13 residues. Looked up from germline, CDR1 is WNHNN and CDR2 is SYGVQD (reference sequence).

The chain couples TRBV6-5 to TRBJ2-5, with 11 bases identical to TRBD2. Germline CDR1 MNHEY, CDR2 SVGAGI. J gave up 5 bases and V 8 bases, and 7 bases lay outside the gene matches. The CDR3 contains 14 residues. CDR3 in DNA: TGTGCCAGCCTCCTAGCGGGGGGAGGCGAGACCCAGTACTTC. This sequence encodes CASLLAGGGETQYF.

The chain joins TRBV5-4 to TRBJ2-7, with 7 bases that match TRBD2. Germline CDR1 and CDR2: SGHNT and YYREEE (reference sequence). The CDR3 sequence is 15 residues long. J lost 2 bases, V lost 6 bases, and 11 bases had no gene match. CDR3 residues: CASTLGPSGPYEQYF. In DNA form, the CDR3 reads TGTGCCAGCACCCTGGGCCCTAGCGGACCCTACGAGCAGTACTTC.

This clone was picked up a small number of times. This sequence joins TRBV4-1 and TRBJ1-2; tentatively, D is TRBD1 (5 bases). The V end was cut by 2 bases, the J end by 2 bases, with 12 bases between. Germline CDR1 reads MGHRA; CDR2 reads YSYEKL. The CDR3 is 15 residues long. CDR3 region: CASSQRQAGNYGYTF. CDR3 coding DNA: TGCGCCAGCAGCCAAAGGCAGGCAGGGAACTATGGCTACACCTTC.

This clone was seen just once. As DNA, the CDR3 is TGTGCCAGCAGCAATAGCGGGGGGGATACGCAGTATTTT. Translation: CASSNSGGDTQYF. This sequence joins TRBV5-4 and TRBJ2-3; 10 positions match TRBD2. The CDR3 is 13 residues long. Germline V lookup: CDR1 SGHNT, CDR2 YYREEE (reference sequence). V lost 4 bases, J lost 6 bases, and 2 bases stayed unmatched.

In its sample, this clone was seen once. The J gene is TRBJ2-1, the V gene TRBV7-9; TRBD2 matches 7 bases. The junction had 11 bases not matched to a gene; V was cut back by 3 bases and J by 3 bases. CDR1 and CDR2 from the germline V gene are SEHNR and FQNEAQ (reference sequence). This CDR3 region has 17 residues. CDR3 sequence (DNA): TGTGCCAGCAGCTTTCGTCTCCTAGCGGATCGCTACAATGAGCAGTTCTTC. It translates to CASSFRLLADRYNEQFF.

Points on this clone: This sample also contains other DNA sequences that code for the same CDR3. This chain joins TRBV5-1 and TRBJ2-5; tentatively, D is TRBD2 (6 bases). V dropped 2 bases and J dropped 2 bases, with 10 bases sitting between them. This CDR3 is 14 amino acids long. Looked up from germline, CDR1 is SGHRS and CDR2 is YFSETQ. The CDR3 DNA is TGCGCCAGCAGCTTCCAGGGACTTCAAGAGACCCAGTACTTC. This gives the protein CASSFQGLQETQYF.

The chain uses TRBV5-4 and TRBJ1-2; 9 bases align to TRBD1. After removal of 4 bases from V and 5 bases from J, the junction contained 9 bases not matched to a gene. In germline, CDR1 is SGHNT, CDR2 YYREEE (reference sequence). CDR3 size: 15 residues. CDR3 sequence reads: CASSPEGQGKYGYTF. The CDR3 DNA sequence: TGTGCCAGCAGCCCCGAGGGACAGGGAAAGTATGGCTACACCTTC.

This clone was observed a few times. This chain joins TRBV4-2 and TRBJ1-1; no reliable D call. The CDR3 length is 12 residues. V lost 1 base and J lost 8, with 8 bases in between. CDR1 is LGHNA, CDR2 YNFKEQ, per germline. The CDR3 nucleotides read TGTGCCAGCAGCCAAGCCGGACTCGAAGCTTTCTTT. It codes for CASSQAGLEAFF.

The genes are TRBV19 and TRBJ1-2; D is ambiguous. V dropped 5 bases and J dropped 6 bases, with 13 bases sitting between them. Germline CDR1 reads LNHDA; CDR2 reads SQIVND (reference sequence). CDR3 length equals 13 residues. The CDR3 here is CASSLTREHGYTF. In DNA, the CDR3 is TGTGCCAGTAGTTTAACGCGGGAGCATGGCTACACCTTC.

The chain combines TRBV7-2 with TRBJ2-7, with D perhaps TRBD1 (5 bases). V was clipped by 5 bases and J by 5 bases, with 25 bases between them. CDR3 length: 17 amino acids. Looked up from germline, CDR1 is SGHTA and CDR2 is FQGNSA. The CDR3 protein is CASSPLQGNRGTNEQYF. The DNA of the CDR3 is TGTGCCAGCAGCCCACTGCAGGGTAATAGGGGTACCAACGAGCAGTACTTC.

J is TRBJ2-7 and V is TRBV28; D is perhaps TRBD2 (5 bases). The CDR3 runs to 12 residues. Trimming shortened V by 3 bases and J by 7 bases, and 10 bases separated the two germline ends. The germline gives CDR1 MDHEN, CDR2 SYDVKM. The chain's CDR3 is CASSFSGNEQYF. CDR3 DNA sequence: TGTGCCAGCAGTTTTTCGGGGAATGAGCAGTACTTC.

V is TRBV14 and J is TRBJ2-7, with D maybe TRBD2 (6 bases). Trimming shortened V by 4 bases and J by 1 base, and 17 bases separated the two germline ends. This CDR3 has 16 amino acids. Germline V lookup: CDR1 SGHDN, CDR2 FVKESK. CDR3 in DNA: TGTGCCAGCAGCCCCTCATTAGGGGAGGAGTCCTACGAGCAGTACTTC. Residues: CASSPSLGEESYEQYF.

The chain carries TRBV9 and TRBJ1-3; 8 nucleotides align to TRBD1. From germline, CDR1 is SGDLS and CDR2 YYNGEE. The V and J ends lost 4 bases and 12 bases, in that order; junction bases with no gene match: 9. This CDR3 is built from 13 residues. The CDR3 protein is CASSFGQGENIYF. CDR3 DNA: TGTGCCAGCAGCTTTGGACAGGGTGAGAACATATATTTT.

This chain uses TRBV28 with TRBJ1-5; maybe TRBD1 (5 bases). Trimming stripped 3 bases from V and 0 bases from J, with 9 bases between. CDR3 length: 15 amino acids. Germline V gene data show CDR1 as MDHEN and CDR2 as SYDVKM. The CDR3 sequence is CASSLAGYSNQPQHF. DNA of the CDR3: TGTGCCAGCAGTTTGGCAGGGTATAGCAATCAGCCCCAGCATTTT.